Reported below is one T cell receptor beta chain. These data are taken from a study of cytomegalovirus exposure and HLA in healthy donors. The PCR ran on 60 Vbeta and 13 Jbeta primers. The data were produced by immunoSEQ multiplex PCR, yet TCRdb's version contains in-frame clones alone and is incomplete. The sample records 200,000 to 250,000 clones, about 80% being singletons. The receptor was derived from a woman aged 40 to 50 in good health and CMV-seronegative. The sequenced sample was PBMCs.

CDR3 amino acids: CASSRGLAGGARETQYF. The CDR3 DNA is TGTGCCAGCAGCCGCGGACTAGCGGGGGGGGCTCGGGAGACCCAGTACTTC. The chain recombines TRBV7-6 with TRBJ2-5, with 15 positions matching TRBD2. This CDR3 contains 17 residues. Germline V gene data show CDR1 as SGHVS and CDR2 as FNYEAQ. The junction had 9 bases not matched to a gene; V was cut back by 5 bases and J by 5 bases.